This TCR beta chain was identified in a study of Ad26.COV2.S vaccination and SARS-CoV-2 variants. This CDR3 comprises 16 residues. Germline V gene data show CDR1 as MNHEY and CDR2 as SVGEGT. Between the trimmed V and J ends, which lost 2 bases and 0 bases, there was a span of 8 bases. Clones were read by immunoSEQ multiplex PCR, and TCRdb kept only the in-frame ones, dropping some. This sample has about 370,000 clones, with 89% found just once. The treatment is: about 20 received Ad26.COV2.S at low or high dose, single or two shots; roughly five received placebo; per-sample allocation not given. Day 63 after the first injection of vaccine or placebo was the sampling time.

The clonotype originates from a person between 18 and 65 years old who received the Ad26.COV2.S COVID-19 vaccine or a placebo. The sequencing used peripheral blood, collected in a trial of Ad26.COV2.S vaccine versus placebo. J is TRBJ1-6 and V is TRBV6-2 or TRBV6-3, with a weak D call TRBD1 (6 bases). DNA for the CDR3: TGTGCCAGCAGTTACGACAGGAGCTCCTATAATTCACCCCTCCACTTT. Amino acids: CASSYDRSSYNSPLHF.